This T cell receptor beta chain came from a study of blood T cell repertoires in COVID-19. Study in general: From the United States, Italy and Spain came samples of acute and convalescent COVID-19. Sources were T cells, B-cell-depleted T cells, or PBMCs; the material itself was cDNA or gDNA.

Per the authors' pipeline: Cell counts per sample came from amplifying reference gene primers. The repertoire was sequenced with immunoSEQ multiplex PCR; TCRdb's copy has only in-frame clones and lacks some. D and trimming come from the DNA, and the V and J calls and clone size come from that table. The sample records 200,000 or so clones, 70% to 90% being singletons. Trimming stripped 6 bases from V and 3 bases from J, with 9 bases between. CDR1 SGHTA and CDR2 FQGNSA come from the germline V gene. This CDR3 is 13 amino acids long. The sample was peripheral blood. This chain connects TRBV7-2 to TRBJ1-5; D is ambiguous. The sequence derives from a man between 65 and 79 years old with active or convalescent COVID-19. For the CDR3, the DNA is TGTGCCAGCAGTTGGGCAGTCAATCAGCCCCAGCATTTT. Translated: CASSWAVNQPQHF.